This TCR beta chain was sequenced in a study of T cell responses to AZD1222 COVID-19 vaccine. Assay: immunoSEQ multiplex PCR; the TCRdb copy retains only in-frame clones and omits some. The data show some 94,000 clones, with 70% to 90% seen just once and 2.5% to 3% held by the top ten. This clonotype originated in an adult in good health. Sample: peripheral blood, taken on day 0 of AZD1222 vaccination.

The DNA for the CDR3 is TGTGCCAGTAGTATAGGCGGGAATTCACCCCTCCACTTT. This translates into CASSIGGNSPLHF. The chain recombines TRBV19 with TRBJ1-6; no clear D gene. V dropped 1 base and J dropped 7 bases, with 5 bases sitting between them. From germline, CDR1 is LNHDA and CDR2 SQIVND (reference sequence). This CDR3 is 13 amino acids long.